Following are 32 T cell receptor beta chains from one sample sequenced in a study of blood T cell repertoires in COVID-19. The data were produced by immunoSEQ multiplex PCR, yet TCRdb's version contains in-frame clones alone and is incomplete. The sample shows a few hundred thousand clones, about 80% of them seen only once. The sample was peripheral blood. Receptors were obtained from a human donor with acute or convalescent COVID-19. The donor label of this sample is uncertain.

This chain uses TRBV7-9 with TRBJ1-2; D gene ambiguous. The germline V and J ends were trimmed by 5 bases and 4 bases, with 17 bases remaining between them. CDR1 is SEHNR and CDR2 is FQNEAQ in the germline V gene (reference sequence). The CDR3 has 15 amino acids. The CDR3 is CASSPGSGDIYGYTF. The CDR3, as DNA: TGTGCCAGCAGCCCAGGCTCCGGGGATATCTATGGCTACACCTTC.

The chain uses TRBV5-5 and TRBJ1-1, with D possibly TRBD1 on 5 matching bases. Trimming took off 0 bases at V and 2 bases at J, with 8 bases between the two ends. CDR3 length equals 14 residues. CDR1 is SGHKS and CDR2 is YYEKEE in the germline V gene (reference sequence). For the CDR3, the DNA is TGTGCCAGCAGCTTGGGGGGCATAAACACTGAAGCTTTCTTT. Translating it yields CASSLGGINTEAFF.

The J gene is TRBJ2-7, the V gene TRBV25-1; D perhaps matches TRBD1 (6 bases). Germline CDR1 reads MGHDK; CDR2 reads SYGVNS. Trimming took 4 bases from V and 7 from J, leaving 8 bases between them. The CDR3 has 11 residues. CDR3 sequence (DNA): TGTGCCAGCAGTGTAAGGGGGGAGCAGTACTTC. It translates to CASSVRGEQYF.

J is TRBJ1-5 and V is TRBV19, with D maybe TRBD1 (6 bases). The CDR3 length is 15 residues. With 7 bases removed from V and 8 bases from J, the gap between germline ends came to 21 bases. The germline gives CDR1 LNHDA, CDR2 SQIVND (reference sequence). The DNA for the CDR3 is TGTGCCAGTAACGGACAGAGAGGGATCAGGGAGCCCCAGCATTTT. It is translated as CASNGQRGIREPQHF.

Remarks on this clone: Other DNA sequences in this sample translate to the same CDR3. The genes are TRBV7-9 and TRBJ1-1; the match to TRBD1 covers 8 bases. The V and J ends lost 3 bases and 2 bases, in that order; junction bases with no gene match: 2. This CDR3 has 14 residues. Germline V gene data show CDR1 as SEHNR and CDR2 as FQNEAQ (reference sequence). CDR3 sequence (DNA): TGTGCCAGCAGCTTGGGGACAGGTAACACTGAAGCTTTCTTT. Residues: CASSLGTGNTEAFF.

The chain combines TRBV24-1 with TRBJ1-1, with TRBD1 matching 8 bases. Germline V gives CDR1 KGHDR, CDR2 SFDVKD. J was trimmed by 4 bases and V by 5 bases; bases with no gene match: 2. This CDR3 is built from 13 residues. The CDR3 DNA is TGTGCCACCAGTGGGGACAGGCCCACTGAAGCTTTCTTT. Its translation: CATSGDRPTEAFF.

For the CDR3, the DNA is TGTGCCAGCAGTTTCCCGGGACAGGTGGCTTCACCCCTCCACTTT. Protein sequence: CASSFPGQVASPLHF. The rearrangement uses TRBV28 and TRBJ1-6; 8 nucleotides agree with TRBD1. The germline V gene encodes CDR1 MDHEN and CDR2 SYDVKM. CDR3 length equals 15 residues. J lost 9 bases, V lost 3 bases, and 7 bases had no gene match.

J is TRBJ2-1 and V is TRBV18; D may be TRBD2 (7 bases). The CDR3 totals 16 residues. Germline assignment: CDR1 KGHSH and CDR2 LQKENI. V lost 1 base, J lost 4 bases, and 14 bases lay in between. The CDR3 coding sequence is TGTGCCAGCTCACCACAAAGGGGGGGAGAGTACAATGAGCAGTTCTTC. Its protein is CASSPQRGGEYNEQFF.

The chain couples TRBV2 to TRBJ1-1; 7 bases are shared with TRBD1. In germline, CDR1 is SNHLY, CDR2 FYNNEI. V shed 6 bases, J shed 1 base, and the junction held 8 bases outside the gene matches. CDR3 length equals 15 residues. The CDR3 sequence is CASRKRQGPNTEAFF. The CDR3 nucleotides are TGTGCCAGCAGAAAGCGACAGGGACCGAACACTGAAGCTTTCTTT.

V usage is TRBV5-5 and J usage is TRBJ2-5; D gene ambiguous. Germline CDR1 is SGHKS and CDR2 is YYEKEE (reference sequence). CDR3 length equals 17 residues. V was pared by 4 bases and J by 0 bases, with 19 bases between. CDR3 sequence reads: CASSTRTETRYQETQYF. DNA for the CDR3: TGTGCCAGCAGCACACGAACCGAGACACGGTACCAAGAGACCCAGTACTTC.

This clone was seen once. The CDR3 is CATSDPRGTDTGELFF. Written as DNA, the CDR3 is TGTGCCACCAGTGACCCACGCGGGACAGACACCGGGGAGCTGTTTTTT. This chain connects TRBV24-1 to TRBJ2-2, with D perhaps matching TRBD1 (7 bases). V lost 4 bases to trimming and J lost 3 bases, with 14 bases between them. CDR1 is KGHDR, CDR2 SFDVKD, per germline. The CDR3 runs 16 residues.

The chain couples TRBV4-2 to TRBJ2-3; 8 bases are a match to TRBD2. In germline, CDR1 is LGHNA, CDR2 YNFKEQ. The CDR3 has 17 residues. Trimming cost V 0 bases and J 2 bases; bases outside gene matches: 7. CDR3 nucleotide sequence: TGTGCCAGCAGCCAAGAATTATCGGGAGGGCCCACAGATACGCAGTATTTT. Encoded protein: CASSQELSGGPTDTQYF.

V usage is TRBV18 and J usage is TRBJ2-3; a weak D match, TRBD2 (6 bases). The CDR3 is 14 residues long. Germline CDR1 reads KGHSH; CDR2 reads LQKENI. The germline V and J ends were trimmed by 3 bases and 1 base, with 8 bases remaining between them. The CDR3 loop reads CASSPVAGTDTQYF. The CDR3, as DNA: TGTGCCAGCTCACCGGTAGCGGGCACAGATACGCAGTATTTT. The whole variable domain, remainder taken from reference TRBV18 and TRBJ2-3, is NAGVMQNPRHLVRRRGQEARLRCSPMKGHSHVYWYRQLPEEGLKFMVYLQKENIIDESGMPKERFSAEFPKEGPSILRIQQVVRGDSAAYFCASSPVAGTDTQYFGPGTRLTVL.

Written as DNA, the CDR3 is TGTGCCAGCTCACCACAGGGACAGAACACCGGGGAGCTGTTTTTT. It is translated as CASSPQGQNTGELFF. This chain links TRBV18 with TRBJ2-2; possibly TRBD1 for D (6 bases). V lost 1 base and J lost 1, with 7 bases in between. Germline V gene sequence: CDR1 KGHSH, CDR2 LQKENI. CDR3 length equals 15 residues.

This clone has only one observation. The chain combines TRBV5-1 with TRBJ1-1, with 9 bases fitting TRBD1. Germline lookup yields CDR1 SGHRS and CDR2 YFSETQ. V lost 4 bases to trimming and J lost 4 bases; unmatched junction nucleotides: 11. This CDR3 has 16 residues. The CDR3 sequence: CASSKTAGTGLTEAFF. The CDR3 nucleotides are TGCGCCAGCAGCAAAACCGCCGGGACAGGGCTCACTGAAGCTTTCTTT.

V and J are TRBV5-1 and TRBJ2-5; D may be TRBD1 (5 bases). V was trimmed by 4 bases and J by 6 bases, leaving 16 bases between them. The CDR3 spans 14 residues. Germline CDR1 is SGHRS and CDR2 is YFSETQ. The CDR3 is CASSPLTDRKTQYF. For the CDR3, the DNA is TGCGCCAGCAGCCCGTTGACAGACCGGAAGACCCAGTACTTC.

The chain joins TRBV18 to TRBJ2-7, with TRBD2 as a possible D gene (5 bases). Trimming left V 3 bases short and J 1 base short, with 13 bases between. Germline lookup yields CDR1 KGHSH and CDR2 LQKENI. This CDR3 is 15 amino acids long. For the CDR3, the DNA is TGTGCCAGCTCACCTCCAGGTGAGGGTTCCTACGAGCAGTACTTC. This translates into CASSPPGEGSYEQYF. The whole variable domain, filled in from reference TRBV18 and TRBJ2-7, reads NAGVMQNPRHLVRRRGQEARLRCSPMKGHSHVYWYRQLPEEGLKFMVYLQKENIIDESGMPKERFSAEFPKEGPSILRIQQVVRGDSAAYFCASSPPGEGSYEQYFGPGTRLTVT.

The chain has TRBV7-2 and TRBJ2-5; 10 bases fit TRBD2. Germline trimming cut 6 bases from V and 1 base from J; bases unmatched to any gene: 2. Germline CDR1 SGHTA, CDR2 FQGNSA. The CDR3 covers 14 residues. The CDR3 loop is CASRGTSVQETQYF. The CDR3 DNA is TGTGCCAGCAGGGGGACTAGCGTCCAAGAGACCCAGTACTTC. Drawing the rest from reference TRBV7-2 and TRBJ2-5, the complete variable domain is GAGVSQSPSNKVTEKGKDVELRCDPISGHTALYWYRQSLGQGLEFLIYFQGNSAPDKSGLPSDRFSAERTGGSVSTLTIQRTQQEDSAVYLCASRGTSVQETQYFGPGTRLLVL.

V is TRBV13 and J is TRBJ1-4; 9 nucleotides align to TRBD1. This CDR3 has 15 residues. Germline V CDR1 and CDR2: PRHDT, FYEKMQ (reference sequence). After removal of 4 bases from V and 7 bases from J, the junction contained 7 bases not matched to a gene. DNA of the CDR3: TGTGCCAGCAGCTCGGGGGACAGGGTGACTGAAAAACTGTTTTTT. Protein: CASSSGDRVTEKLFF.

The J gene is TRBJ2-7, the V gene TRBV5-1; TRBD2 agrees at 10 bases. Germline assignment: CDR1 SGHRS and CDR2 YFSETQ. This CDR3 spans 15 amino acids. After removal of 4 bases from V and 2 bases from J, the junction contained 6 bases not matched to a gene. In nucleotides, the CDR3 is TGCGCCAGCAGCCTCTCTAGCGGGAGACCCTACGAGCAGTACTTC. Protein: CASSLSSGRPYEQYF. Based on the CDR3 plus reference TRBV5-1 and TRBJ2-7, the full variable domain is KAGVTQTPRYLIKTRGQQVTLSCSPISGHRSVSWYQQTPGQGLQFLFEYFSETQRNKGNFPGRFSGRQFSNSRSEMNVSTLELGDSALYLCASSLSSGRPYEQYFGPGTRLTVT.

This clone occurred a few times. This chain uses TRBV11-1 with TRBJ1-3; D gene ambiguous. Trimming removed 3 bases at V and 3 bases at J, with 3 bases between. CDR1 is SGHAT, CDR2 FQDESV, per germline (reference sequence). This CDR3 is 12 amino acids long. CDR3 in DNA: TGTGCCAGCAGCTTTATTGGAAACACCATATATTTT. Translation gives CASSFIGNTIYF.

The chain is built from TRBV27 and TRBJ1-1; TRBD1 matches 11 bases. With 2 bases clipped from V and 8 bases from J, the junction kept 7 bases outside the gene matches. The CDR3 has 15 amino acids. From germline, CDR1 is MNHEY and CDR2 SMNVEV (reference sequence). The CDR3 DNA sequence: TGTGCCAGCAGTTTAACGCGGACAGGGGGCAGGGAAGCTTTCTTT. It is translated as CASSLTRTGGREAFF.

V and J are TRBV5-1 and TRBJ2-3; 8 bases match TRBD2. Germline CDR1 and CDR2: SGHRS and YFSETQ. V dropped 3 bases and J dropped 4; count of bases not matched to a gene: 7. CDR3 length equals 15 residues. The CDR3 region is CASSSRGGYADTQYF. The CDR3 bases are TGCGCCAGCAGCTCCCGGGGGGGCTACGCAGATACGCAGTATTTT.

The chain couples TRBV7-9 to TRBJ1-1, with D possibly being TRBD1 (5 bases). Trimming left V 5 bases short and J 4 bases short, with 8 bases between. This CDR3 spans 12 amino acids. The germline V gene has CDR1 SEHNR and CDR2 FQNEAQ (reference sequence). CDR3 DNA sequence: TGTGCCAGCAGCCCAGGGTCCACTGAAGCTTTCTTT. It specifies CASSPGSTEAFF.

This clone has only a few counts. The genes are TRBV5-5 and TRBJ1-1; D is undetermined. CDR1 and CDR2 from the germline V gene are SGHKS and YYEKEE (reference sequence). The CDR3 is 15 amino acids. V gave up 0 bases and J gave up 1 base, with 10 bases separating them. CDR3 residues: CASSLGGFSNTEAFF. The CDR3 region has the DNA TGTGCCAGCAGCTTGGGAGGATTTTCGAACACTGAAGCTTTCTTT.

The chain uses TRBV5-1 and TRBJ2-5; D might be TRBD1 (6 bases). The CDR3 is made up of 15 amino acids. Germline V gives CDR1 SGHRS, CDR2 YFSETQ. Trimming removed 3 bases from V and 2 bases from J, with 14 bases in between. The CDR3 sequence is CASSYYRVIQETQYF. DNA of the CDR3: TGCGCCAGCAGCTACTACAGGGTTATTCAAGAGACCCAGTACTTC.

The V call is TRBV18, the J call TRBJ2-2, with TRBD1 as a possible D gene (6 bases). This CDR3 comprises 19 residues. Germline values: CDR1 KGHSH, CDR2 LQKENI. V shed 5 bases and J shed 0 bases, with 22 bases lying between them. For the CDR3, the DNA is TGTGCCAGCTCAAGGATGGAGGTAAACCCAGGGGCGAACACCGGGGAGCTGTTTTTT. This encodes CASSRMEVNPGANTGELFF.

The CDR3 coding sequence is TGTGCCACCAGCAGAGATCGAGGTAACACTGAAGCTTTCTTT. Translated: CATSRDRGNTEAFF. The chain joins TRBV15 to TRBJ1-1; D is unresolved. Germline CDR1 reads LNHNV; CDR2 reads YYDKDF (reference sequence). The CDR3 sequence is 14 residues long. The V end was cut by 0 bases, the J end by 2 bases, with 7 bases between.

This chain uses TRBV11-2 with TRBJ1-6; D remains ambiguous. In germline, CDR1 is SGHAT, CDR2 FQNNGV. V shed 5 bases and J shed 5 bases, with 16 bases lying between them. The length of the CDR3 is 16 residues. This CDR3 reads CASSPSGVPHNSPLHF. The CDR3 region has the DNA TGTGCCAGCAGCCCCTCCGGGGTCCCTCATAATTCACCCCTCCACTTT.

The chain employs TRBV28 and TRBJ1-2, with D maybe TRBD1 (5 bases). The CDR3 totals 13 residues. Trimming left V 6 bases short and J 4 bases short, with 12 bases between. Germline V CDR1 and CDR2: MDHEN, SYDVKM. CDR3 nucleotide sequence: TGTGCCAGCAGCAGAACGCAGGGCTATGGCTACACCTTC. It encodes CASSRTQGYGYTF.

The chain recombines TRBV5-1 with TRBJ1-2; TRBD1 aligns across 8 bases. Trimming cost V 5 bases and J 6 bases; bases outside gene matches: 9. From germline, CDR1 is SGHRS and CDR2 YFSETQ. The CDR3 contains 14 residues. The CDR3 loop is CASRGGQGTDGYTF. DNA for the CDR3: TGCGCCAGCAGGGGCGGACAGGGTACGGATGGCTACACCTTC.

The chain employs TRBV4-2 and TRBJ1-5; D ambiguous. The ends were cut back, 0 bases at V and 0 bases at J, with 12 bases in the middle. Germline CDR1 reads LGHNA; CDR2 reads YNFKEQ. The CDR3 is 17 amino acids. CDR3 nucleotides: TGTGCCAGCAGCCAAGATCCGGGGTTTTATAGCAATCAGCCCCAGCATTTT. The encoded protein is CASSQDPGFYSNQPQHF.